A single sample is the source of the 30 T cell receptor beta chains below, sequenced in a study of tumor-infiltrating lymphocytes in primary liver carcinoma. Co-extraction yielded RNA and DNA from approximately 22-30 mg of unsorted bulk tissue. A constant-region primer served to make TCR beta cDNA from about 0.5 ug total RNA. Libraries of TCR beta came from three nested multiplex PCR rounds with slightly modified ARM-PCR. With TRBV1-TRBV30 forward primers and a C-beta reverse primer, the first two PCR rounds were run for approximately 10 cycles each. MiXCR was run by TCRdb on the multiplex PCR reads, yielding one entry per CDR3 protein. The sample has around 80,000 distinct CDR3 sequences; roughly 69% are singletons. Sequenced material: tumor-adjacent normal liver tissue. The receptors were gathered from a man in his forties with primary liver carcinoma and hepatitis B virus infection.

As regards this clonotype: Mismatch with germline at one junction end may stem from a read error. The CDR3 sequence: CTSSYGPYNREQFF. Here the CDR3 DNA reads TGTACCAGTAGTTACGGGCCTTATAACAGGGAGCAGTTCTTC. V gene TRBV6-2 or TRBV6-3 combines with J gene TRBJ2-1; tentatively, D is TRBD1 (5 bases). Germline assignment: CDR1 MNHEY and CDR2 SVGEGT. This CDR3 has 14 residues.

This clonotype was seen a handful of times. It is likely a read error, because the conserved phenylalanine at the end of the CDR3 is missing. The J gene is TRBJ2-1, the V gene TRBV11-2; TRBD2 agrees at 10 bases. The CDR3 length is 19 residues. Per the germline V gene, CDR1 is SGHAT and CDR2 is FQNNGV. CDR3 amino acids: CASGLAESASGSGYNVQFV. DNA for the CDR3: TGTGCCAGCGGCTTAGCCGAGTCGGCTAGCGGGAGTGGATACAATGTGCAGTTCGTC.

In its sample, this clonotype was seen many times. This chain connects TRBV1 to TRBJ2-5. TRBV1 is shown as a pseudogene. The CDR3 totals 13 residues. The CDR3 here is CTSSHDIQETQYF. The CDR3 DNA sequence: TGCACCAGCAGTCACGACATACAAGAGACCCAGTACTTC.

Remarks on this clonotype: A much larger clone lies one base from this, so it may be a read error. V is TRBV7-8 and J is TRBJ2-3, with TRBD2 matching 11 bases. Germline V gene sequence: CDR1 SGHVS, CDR2 FQNEAQ. This CDR3 has 16 amino acids. V shed 2 bases, J shed 5 bases, and the junction held 6 bases outside the gene matches. CDR3: CASSLQTSGSLDTQYF. DNA of the CDR3: TGTGCCAGCAGCTTACAAACTAGCGGGAGCCTAGATACGCAGTATTTT.

This clonotype is a singleton in its sample. The chain combines TRBV11-2 with TRBJ2-7; 7 nucleotides align to TRBD1. CDR3 length equals 13 residues. The V segment lost 7 bases and the J segment 0 bases; nucleotides outside the gene matches: 3. CDR1 SGHAT and CDR2 FQNNGV come from the germline V gene. In nucleotides, the CDR3 is TGTGCCAGCAACCACAGGGGCTCCTACGAGCAGTACTTC. Translating gives CASNHRGSYEQYF.

This clonotype is termed medium-sized (0.01 to 0.1%). This sequence joins TRBV10-2 and TRBJ1-5; no firm D call. The germline V gene has CDR1 WSHSY and CDR2 SAAADI. Trimming shortened V by 3 bases and J by 0 bases, and 9 bases separated the two germline ends. This CDR3 region has 15 residues. CDR3: CASSEQPYSNQPQHF. CDR3 coding DNA: TGCGCCAGCAGTGAACAGCCCTATAGCAATCAGCCCCAGCATTTT.

Details on this clonotype: A read error may produce the germline difference seen at one junction end. This sequence joins TRBV4-2 and TRBJ1-5; possible D gene TRBD2, 5 bases. The J call may be wrong; the DNA end is better matched by TRBJ2-3. The CDR3 loop spans 16 amino acids. The germline CDR1 and CDR2 sequences are LGHNA and YNFKEQ. CDR3 loop: CASSQEPGISNQPQYF. As DNA, the CDR3 is TGTGCTAGCAGCCAAGAGCCCGGGATTAGCAATCAGCCCCAGTATTTT.

This clonotype was recorded many times. V and J are TRBV6-5 and TRBJ2-6, with 7 bases that match TRBD2. The CDR3 runs 22 residues. Trimming took 0 bases from V and 0 from J; bases not matched to a gene: 17. Per the germline V gene, CDR1 is MNHEY and CDR2 is SVGAGI. CDR3: CASSYSQPALTGGYSGANVLTF. The DNA of the CDR3 is TGTGCCAGCAGTTACTCTCAACCTGCCTTGACGGGAGGCTACTCTGGGGCCAACGTCCTGACTTTC.

The sample holds a few counts of this clonotype. J is TRBJ2-2 and V is TRBV11-1; 7 bases match TRBD1. The CDR3 has 15 residues. The ends lost 5 bases at V and 2 bases at J; junction bases unmatched: 5. Germline V CDR1 and CDR2: SGHAT, FQDESV (reference sequence). CDR3 nucleotides: TGTGCCAGCAGCACGGGACAGACTAACACCGGGGAGCTGTTTTTT. This sequence encodes CASSTGQTNTGELFF.

Remarks on this clonotype: This sequence may be a read error, since a much larger clone differs from it by one base. The chain couples TRBV28 to TRBJ1-3, with 9 bases lining up with TRBD1. Per the germline V gene, CDR1 is MDHEN and CDR2 is SYDVKM. This CDR3 region has 16 residues. J was trimmed by 6 bases and V by 2 bases; bases with no gene match: 8. This CDR3 is CASSLLQGAVVNTIYF. The CDR3 DNA follows: TGTGCCAGCAGTTTACTACAGGGGGCTGTTGTAAACACCATATATTTT.

In this sample, this clonotype turned up a few times. Possible read error: a much larger clone is one base away. CDR3 bases: TGTGCCAGCAGTTCACTCCCCCTAAGCGGGGGGATAGATACGCAGTATTTT. Translated, it gives CASSSLPLSGGIDTQYF. The chain links TRBV6-5 to TRBJ2-3, with 9 bases aligning to TRBD2. Germline values: CDR1 MNHEY, CDR2 SVGAGI. The CDR3 has 17 residues. The ends lost 4 bases at V and 5 bases at J; junction bases unmatched: 13.

To note about this clonotype: Lacking the conserved final phenylalanine or tryptophan, this CDR3 likely reflects a read error. The limits of the CDR3 on the DNA are not certain, so only TCRdb's listed CDR3 is given. The V call is TRBV4-2, the J call TRBJ2-7. Germline values: CDR1 LGHNA, CDR2 YNFKEQ. The CDR3 is 15 amino acids long, termini counted. CDR3 loop: CASSQALATHYEQYI.

Remarks on this clonotype: At one end the junction does not follow the germline gene, possibly because of a read error. The chain couples TRBV6-6 to TRBJ1-6, with D possibly TRBD1 on 6 matching bases. CDR1 is MNHNY, CDR2 SVGAGI, per germline (reference sequence). The CDR3 extends over 17 amino acids. The CDR3 reads CGSSYSVGRGENSHLHF. As DNA, the CDR3 is TGTGGCAGCAGTTACTCGGTTGGCAGGGGAGAAAATTCACACCTCCACTTT.

This clonotype was detected a few times. A much bigger clone sits one base away, suggesting this may be a read error. This sequence joins TRBV29-1 and TRBJ1-4; possible D gene TRBD1, 6 bases. The CDR3 runs 12 residues. The V gene's germline CDR1 is SQVTM and CDR2 ANQGSEA. The chain's CDR3 is CGARTDNEKLFF. The CDR3 nucleotides are TGCGGCGCTCGGACAGATAATGAAAAACTGTTTTTT.

This clonotype was recorded only once. A much larger clone sits a single nucleotide away, making a read error possible. The V and J genes are TRBV28 and TRBJ2-7, with TRBD2 identical over 9 bases. The CDR3 is 16 amino acids. CDR1 MDHEN and CDR2 SYDVKM come from the germline V gene. The DNA of the CDR3 is TGTGCCGGCAGCCGGGGACTAGCTTTCCACTCCTACGAGCAGTACTTC. This codes for CAGSRGLAFHSYEQYF.

This clonotype appeared a single time. The chain employs TRBV5-4 and TRBJ2-3; D might be TRBD2 (5 bases). Germline values: CDR1 SGHNT, CDR2 YYREEE (reference sequence). CDR3 length: 11 amino acids. V was trimmed by 4 bases and J by 8 bases, leaving 8 bases between them. This chain's CDR3 is CASSLEATQYF. CDR3 bases: TGTGCCAGCAGCCTGGAGGCTACGCAGTATTTT.

This clonotype was found once. This chain joins TRBV24-1 and TRBJ2-3, with TRBD1 matching over 7 bases. With V trimmed by 1 base and J by 0 bases, 3 bases remained unmatched. CDR3 length: 16 amino acids. Germline CDR1 reads KGHDR; CDR2 reads SFDVKD. CDR3 sequence: CATSDFDRESTDTQYF. The CDR3 bases are TGTGCCACCAGTGATTTTGACAGGGAGAGCACAGATACGCAGTATTTT.

With respect to this clonotype: A much larger clone lies a single base off, so this may be a read error. The chain is built from TRBV11-2 and TRBJ2-7; 8 bases align to TRBD1. This CDR3 has 16 residues. CDR1 and CDR2 from the germline V gene are SGHAT and FQNNGV. CDR3 in DNA: TGTGGCAGCAGCTTAGCAGGGGGCCCCTTTGACTACGAGCAGTACTTC. This translates into CGSSLAGGPFDYEQYF.

Notes on this clonotype: An end of the junction does not agree with germline; a read error may underlie this. J is TRBJ1-5 and V is TRBV5-6; TRBD1 is a possible D gene (5 bases). Germline V gives CDR1 SGHDT, CDR2 YYEEEE. The CDR3 sequence is 17 residues long. The CDR3: CVSSYTSGTVSNQSQHF. CDR3 coding DNA: TGTGTCAGCAGCTACACTTCGGGGACGGTTAGCAATCAGTCCCAGCATTTT.

In the case of this clonotype: No conserved phenylalanine or tryptophan is present at the end of the CDR3, so a read error is the likely explanation. This chain connects TRBV7-8 to TRBJ2-3; TRBD1 agrees at 8 bases. J was trimmed by 0 bases and V by 7 bases; bases with no gene match: 12. The germline V gene has CDR1 SGHVS and CDR2 FQNEAQ. The CDR3 contains 17 residues. The CDR3 coding sequence is TGTGCCAGCAATGGCCCACGGGACAGGACTAGCACAGATACGCAGTATCTT. Protein: CASNGPRDRTSTDTQYL.

This clonotype came up many times. V is TRBV6-1 and J is TRBJ1-1, with 7 positions matching TRBD1. The CDR3 contains 13 residues. J gave up 9 bases and V 0 bases, and 4 bases lay outside the gene matches. The germline gives CDR1 MNHNS, CDR2 SASEGT. CDR3 nucleotide sequence: TGTGCCAGCAGTGAAGCTGGAGGGGGCCAAGCTTTCTTT. Translated, it gives CASSEAGGGQAFF.

The chain has TRBV14 and TRBJ2-7; D not certain. Trimming stripped 2 bases from V and 3 bases from J, with 14 bases between. The germline gives CDR1 SGHDN, CDR2 FVKESK. The CDR3 covers 15 residues. CDR3 nucleotides: TGTGCCAGCAGCCAACTAAAGGGTCTGATCTACGAGCAGTACTTC. It yields the protein CASSQLKGLIYEQYF.

As concerns this clonotype: Here the CDR3 omits its conserved ending phenylalanine or tryptophan, so a read error is the likely source. V gene TRBV4-2 combines with J gene TRBJ1-5; tentatively, D is TRBD1 (5 bases). The CDR3 runs 15 residues. Germline CDR1 LGHNA, CDR2 YNFKEQ. The CDR3 reads CASRQDGHQNQPQHY. CDR3 in DNA: TGTGCCAGCCGCCAAGATGGACACCAGAATCAGCCCCAGCATTAT.

The rearrangement joins TRBV29-1 to TRBJ2-5, with a tentative D call TRBD2 (6 bases). V gave up 6 bases and J gave up 14 bases, with 22 bases separating them. Germline-derived CDR1 and CDR2 are SQVTM and ANQGSEA. This CDR3 has 12 amino acids. DNA for the CDR3: TGCAGCGTCACTCTCGGGGGAGAGACCTATTACTTC. Translated, it gives CSVTLGGETYYF. Looking up the rest from reference TRBV29-1 and TRBJ2-5 gives the full variable domain: SAVISQKPSRDICQRGTSLTIQCQVDSQVTMMFWYRQQPGQSLTLIATANQGSEATYESGFVIDKFPISRPNLTFSTLTVSNMSPEDSSIYLCSVTLGGETYYFGPGTRLLVL.

About this clonotype: A much bigger clone sits one base away, suggesting this may be a read error. The V call is TRBV11-2, the J call TRBJ2-1; D is ambiguous. The CDR3 covers 13 residues. The germline V gene has CDR1 SGHAT and CDR2 FQNNGV. V gave up 2 bases and J gave up 16 bases, with 18 bases separating them. The CDR3, as DNA: TGTGCCAGCAGCTTAAATGATGCCTATGAGGACTTCTTC. This sequence encodes CASSLNDAYEDFF.

This clonotype was observed a single time. A single base separates this from a much larger clone, so it may be a read error. The rearrangement uses TRBV6-6 and TRBJ2-7; no firm D call. The CDR3 is made up of 12 amino acids. Germline CDR1 and CDR2: MNHNY and SVGAGI (reference sequence). The CDR3 region has the DNA TGTGCCGGCAGTGCTAGGGTCGGCGAGCAGTACTTC. This encodes CAGSARVGEQYF.

The chain joins TRBV28 to TRBJ1-3, with 7 bases lining up with TRBD1. Germline V lookup: CDR1 MDHEN, CDR2 SYDVKM. The CDR3 has 13 residues. The V gene end was trimmed by 8 bases and the J gene end by 9 bases; junction bases not matched to a gene: 10. The CDR3 reads CASRDSLIRTIYF. The CDR3 DNA follows: TGTGCCAGCCGGGACAGTCTCATCCGCACCATATATTTT.

To note about this clonotype: A read error may produce the germline difference seen at one junction end. V usage is TRBV11-2 and J usage is TRBJ1-2; the D is unclear. Germline V CDR1 and CDR2: SGHAT, FQNNGV. The CDR3 extends over 15 amino acids. DNA of the CDR3: TGCGCCAGCAGCTTTTCCGAACTTTTTCTCGATGGCTACACCTTC. Residues: CASSFSELFLDGYTF.

The chain joins TRBV6-5 to TRBJ2-7; the D gene is possibly TRBD2 (5 bases). Germline assignment: CDR1 MNHEY and CDR2 SVGAGI. The CDR3 is 16 amino acids. V shed 6 bases and J shed 9 bases, with 27 bases lying between them. CDR3 nucleotides: TGTGCCAGCAGCTCGGCAAGGCAGAGGGCCGCGGACGTGCAGTACTTC. Its protein product is CASSSARQRAADVQYF.

A remark on this clonotype: A read error is possible here, since a much larger clone lies one base away. V is TRBV29-1 and J is TRBJ2-2; D remains unclear. V was clipped by 8 bases and J by 2 bases, with 9 bases between them. The CDR3 has 12 residues. Germline CDR1 SQVTM, CDR2 ANQGSEA. The CDR3 nucleotides are TGCAGCATTATGGGTAACACCGGGGAGCTGTTTTTT. Translating it yields CSIMGNTGELFF.